The T cell receptor (beta chain) under discussion was sequenced for a study of shared clonotypes between healthy human individuals. Study summary: A donor's plate count was three for CD4 naive and three for CD4 memory; CD8 naive had two and CD8 memory one.

Overall study findings and caveats: Depth of sequencing was expected to influence donor clonotype sharing. Unshared clonotypes carried lower generation probabilities than those common to all four donors.

A remark on this clone: Its antigen remains unknown.

Germline CDR1 reads SGHRS; CDR2 reads YFSETQ. V was clipped by 0 bases and J by 5 bases, with 18 bases between them. The CDR3 contains 16 residues. The table came from immunoSEQ multiplex PCR; TCRdb's copy has only in-frame clones and leaves some out. The sample includes approximately 940,000 clones, approximately 80% of them seen just once. The chain employs TRBV5-1 and TRBJ2-7; no firm D call. Sequencing was done on a sample of memory CD4+ T cells sorted from blood. Subset denoted: CD45RA-negative fraction. This TCR came from a man younger than 35 in good health. The CDR3 DNA reads TGCGCCAGCAGCTTGGCCGGTAGGAAGGAAGGTCACGAGCAGTACTTC. Translation gives CASSLAGRKEGHEQYF.